Shown below are 27 T cell receptor beta chains from a single sample sequenced in a study of vaccination and CD4 T cells after COVID-19. The Oncomine TCR Beta short-read assay sequenced DNA from cultured CD4+ T cells. TCRdb independently ran MiXCR on the PCR reads; one entry per CDR3 protein. The table records about 18,000 distinct CDR3 sequences, about half of them present only once. These TCRs are of unknown antigen specificity. As to treatment: 10-day PBMC culture with coronavirus spike peptide pools or control peptides (ViraFEST assay). The input for sequencing was CD4+ T cells from blood, cultured in vitro, taken before SARS-CoV-2 vaccination. These receptors were taken from a human donor who had recovered from COVID-19.

The chain couples TRBV19 to TRBJ2-6; either TRBD1 or TRBD2 may supply D (6 bases each). Germline-derived CDR1 and CDR2 are LNHDA and SQIVND (reference sequence). Trimming left V 6 bases short and J 2 bases short, with 11 bases between. The CDR3 is 15 amino acids. CDR3 coding DNA: TGTGCCAGTAGGGAGGGGGTAGCTGGGGCCAACGTCCTGACTTTC. Protein: CASREGVAGANVLTF.

This clonotype has only a few counts. This rearrangement joins TRBV6-1 to TRBJ1-2; the D gene is possibly TRBD1 (5 bases). Trimming took off 4 bases at V and 5 bases at J, with 11 bases between the two ends. This CDR3 is built from 13 residues. Germline assignment: CDR1 MNHNS and CDR2 SASEGT. Here the CDR3 reads CASSGGNLYGYTF. CDR3 in DNA: TGTGCCAGCAGTGGGGGGAACTTATATGGCTACACCTTC.

This clonotype was detected once. The gene calls are TRBV20-1 and TRBJ2-1, with TRBD1 as a possible D gene (5 bases). The CDR3 has 15 amino acids. V was shortened by 3 bases and J by 4 bases, with 16 bases between the two germline ends. CDR1 and CDR2 from the germline V gene are DFQATT and SNEGSKA (reference sequence). CDR3 region: CSARGSRAMYNEQFF. The DNA of the CDR3 is TGCAGTGCTAGGGGTTCCAGGGCGATGTACAATGAGCAGTTCTTC.

V usage is TRBV4-3 and J usage is TRBJ1-5; D is unresolved. Per the germline V gene, CDR1 is LGHNA and CDR2 is YSLEER. Trimming took 0 bases from V and 2 from J, leaving 11 bases between them. This CDR3 has 16 amino acids. The CDR3 DNA follows: TGCGCCAGCAGCCAAGACGTTAGCCGGGGCAATCAGCCCCAGCATTTT. It translates to CASSQDVSRGNQPQHF.

The chain recombines TRBV11-3 with TRBJ1-2; possibly TRBD1 for D (6 bases). V was clipped by 4 bases and J by 7 bases, with 13 bases between them. Germline V gene data show CDR1 as SGHNT and CDR2 as YENEEA. This CDR3 comprises 13 residues. DNA for the CDR3: TGTGCCAGCAGCTCACAGGGAATGATTGGCTACACCTTC. Amino acids: CASSSQGMIGYTF.

This clonotype appeared a single time. The V gene is TRBV20-1, the J gene TRBJ2-1; D gene ambiguous. The length of the CDR3 is 12 residues. Germline CDR1 is DFQATT and CDR2 is SNEGSKA (reference sequence). Trimming cost V 6 bases and J 3 bases, with 9 bases left between them. CDR3 region: CSAPKYYNEQFF. CDR3 nucleotide sequence: TGCAGTGCGCCTAAATACTACAATGAGCAGTTCTTC.

The rearrangement uses TRBV6-1 and TRBJ1-1; D remains ambiguous. This CDR3 has 13 amino acids. V shed 5 bases and J shed 5 bases, with 12 bases lying between them. CDR1 is MNHNS, CDR2 SASEGT, per germline. CDR3 sequence: CASSRIEKTEAFF. For the CDR3, the DNA is TGTGCCAGCAGTAGGATTGAGAAAACTGAAGCTTTCTTT.

The count of this clonotype is one. V usage is TRBV10-3 and J usage is TRBJ2-2; D may be TRBD1 (5 bases). The V end lost 6 bases, the J end lost 0 bases, and 11 bases lay between the germline ends. The CDR3 is 15 amino acids. CDR1 and CDR2 (germline): ENHRY, SYGVKD. Written as DNA, the CDR3 is TGTGCCATCAGCGAGACAGATTCGAACACCGGGGAGCTGTTTTTT. It is translated as CAISETDSNTGELFF.

V gene TRBV30 combines with J gene TRBJ1-1, with D unclear. V dropped 3 bases and J dropped 4 bases, with 15 bases sitting between them. This CDR3 has 14 amino acids. Germline assignment: CDR1 GTSNPN and CDR2 SVGIG (reference sequence). CDR3 coding DNA: TGTGCCTGGAGCGACATCAGGCGTTCCACTGAAGCTTTCTTT. Encoded protein: CAWSDIRRSTEAFF.

This clonotype was observed a handful of times. The chain is built from TRBV7-3 and TRBJ2-2; 7 positions agree with TRBD1. CDR1 SGHTA and CDR2 FQGTGA come from the germline V gene. The CDR3 contains 14 residues. The junction had 5 bases not matched to a gene; V was cut back by 4 bases and J by 6 bases. The CDR3 coding sequence is TGTGCCAGCAGCTCCGACAGGGTAGCCGGGGAGCTGTTTTTT. Protein sequence: CASSSDRVAGELFF.

This clonotype appeared a few times. Compared with germline, one end of the junction differs, possibly owing to a read error. The chain links TRBV6-2 or TRBV6-3 to TRBJ1-5; 11 nucleotides line up with TRBD1. The CDR3 runs to 11 residues. In germline, CDR1 is MNHEY, CDR2 SVGEGT. As DNA, the CDR3 is TGTGCCAGCAGTCAAGGACAGGGGGCCAGGTTT. Translation gives CASSQGQGARF.

The V and J genes are TRBV11-3 and TRBJ2-1, with a weak D call TRBD2 (6 bases). Trimming pared 2 bases from V and 6 bases from J, leaving 14 bases between. Germline V gives CDR1 SGHNT, CDR2 YENEEA. The CDR3 contains 15 residues. The CDR3 is CASSLKGGAVNEQFF. In DNA form, the CDR3 reads TGTGCCAGCAGCTTAAAGGGCGGGGCGGTCAATGAGCAGTTCTTC.

The genes are TRBV7-3 and TRBJ2-1; TRBD2 matches at 7 bases. The V gene's germline CDR1 is SGHTA and CDR2 FQGTGA. After removal of 2 bases from V and 6 bases from J, the junction contained 7 bases not matched to a gene. This CDR3 region has 15 residues. The CDR3 coding sequence is TGTGCCAGCAGCTTACGAGCGGGACTGGGCAATGAGCAGTTCTTC. This codes for CASSLRAGLGNEQFF.

This clonotype has just one count. The chain combines TRBV7-8 with TRBJ2-7; D ambiguous. The V end was cut by 2 bases, the J end by 5 bases, with 13 bases between. Germline-derived CDR1 and CDR2 are SGHVS and FQNEAQ. This CDR3 is built from 14 residues. The CDR3 nucleotides are TGTGCCAGCAGCTTACGGGCGTTGGGCAACGAGCAGTACTTC. It codes for CASSLRALGNEQYF.

The rearrangement links TRBV5-4 to TRBJ2-5; D remains unclear. Trimming left V 7 bases short and J 5 bases short, with 12 bases between. This CDR3 has 12 residues. In germline, CDR1 is SGHNT, CDR2 YYREEE (reference sequence). The CDR3 here is CASGRLTETQYF. CDR3 bases: TGTGCCAGCGGCAGACTGACTGAGACCCAGTACTTC.

Only one count was recorded for this clonotype. V usage is TRBV6-1 and J usage is TRBJ1-1, with TRBD1 as a possible D gene (5 bases). The CDR3 loop spans 14 amino acids. With 6 bases removed from V and 3 bases from J, the gap between germline ends came to 14 bases. CDR1 and CDR2 from the germline V gene are MNHNS and SASEGT. Here the CDR3 DNA reads TGTGCCAGCAGGACCCCACAGGACTACACTGAAGCTTTCTTT. Translated, it gives CASRTPQDYTEAFF.

This clonotype was seen just once. J is TRBJ1-4 and V is TRBV20-1, with D unclear. With 6 bases removed from V and 13 bases from J, the gap between germline ends came to 15 bases. The CDR3 runs to 11 residues. Germline CDR1 is DFQATT and CDR2 is SNEGSKA (reference sequence). The CDR3 DNA reads TGCAGTGCAACCGACACCAGGCGACTGTTTTTT. It translates to CSATDTRRLFF.

The chain joins TRBV20-1 to TRBJ1-6, with unresolved D. Trimming pared 2 bases from V and 6 bases from J, leaving 14 bases between. The germline CDR1 and CDR2 sequences are DFQATT and SNEGSKA (reference sequence). This CDR3 is 15 amino acids long. The CDR3 protein is CSARSHTGSNSPLHF. In DNA, the CDR3 is TGCAGTGCTAGATCCCACACGGGGAGTAATTCACCCCTCCACTTT.

V usage is TRBV20-1 and J usage is TRBJ2-3; a possible D gene is TRBD2 (5 bases). Per the germline V gene, CDR1 is DFQATT and CDR2 is SNEGSKA (reference sequence). The V end was cut by 0 bases, the J end by 4 bases, with 26 bases between. The CDR3 runs to 19 residues. The CDR3 region is CSARDSFRSRAASPDTQYF. The CDR3 nucleotides are TGCAGTGCTAGAGATTCTTTCAGGTCGAGGGCAGCGTCCCCAGATACGCAGTATTTT.

This clonotype was observed a few times. Written as DNA, the CDR3 is TGTGCCAGCAGTTACCCACCGAACACTGAAGCTTTCTTT. Its translation: CASSYPPNTEAFF. V and J are TRBV6-2 or TRBV6-3 and TRBJ1-1; D uncertain. The CDR3 is made up of 13 amino acids. The V end was cut by 2 bases, the J end by 1 base, with 5 bases between. CDR1 is MNHEY and CDR2 is SVGEGT in the germline V gene.

This rearrangement joins TRBV7-8 to TRBJ1-6, with D possibly TRBD1 on 5 matching bases. With 6 bases removed from V and 3 bases from J, the gap between germline ends came to 12 bases. The CDR3 loop spans 15 amino acids. CDR1 is SGHVS, CDR2 FQNEAQ, per germline. The CDR3 sequence: CASSSTGLYNSPLHF. The CDR3 region has the DNA TGTGCCAGCAGTTCTACGGGGCTCTATAATTCACCCCTCCACTTT. Full variable domain (rest looked up from reference TRBV7-8 and TRBJ1-6): GAGVSQSPRYKVAKRGQDVALRCDPISGHVSLFWYQQALGQGPEFLTYFQNEAQLDKSGLPSDRFFAERPEGSVSTLKIQRTQQEDSAVYLCASSSTGLYNSPLHFGNGTRLTVT.

The chain employs TRBV7-3 and TRBJ2-2; D might be TRBD1 (5 bases). CDR1 is SGHTA and CDR2 is FQGTGA in the germline V gene. Trimming shortened V by 2 bases and J by 7 bases, and 11 bases separated the two germline ends. This CDR3 contains 14 residues. In DNA, the CDR3 is TGTGCCAGCAGCTTAGCACAGGAAGGCGGGGAGCTGTTTTTT. Translating gives CASSLAQEGGELFF.

This chain connects TRBV6-2 or TRBV6-3 to TRBJ2-3; D is possibly TRBD1 or TRBD2 (5 bases each). The CDR3 consists of 13 residues. In germline, CDR1 is MNHEY, CDR2 SVGEGT. V lost 6 bases to trimming and J lost 8 bases, with 15 bases between them. The CDR3 sequence: CASRLPARGTQYF. In DNA, the CDR3 is TGTGCCAGCAGGCTCCCAGCGAGGGGTACGCAGTATTTT.

The gene calls are TRBV5-4 and TRBJ1-2, with D possibly matching TRBD1 (6 bases). The V end was cut by 0 bases, the J end by 5 bases, with 11 bases between. Germline assignment: CDR1 SGHNT and CDR2 YYREEE (reference sequence). The CDR3 contains 14 residues. CDR3 residues: CASSLVGQGYGYTF. The CDR3 DNA reads as TGTGCCAGCAGCTTGGTGGGGCAGGGGTATGGCTACACCTTC.

This clonotype was detected a few times. V usage is TRBV20-1 and J usage is TRBJ2-1; 7 positions match TRBD2. Trimming removed 1 base from V and 4 bases from J; junction bases left unmatched: 4. This CDR3 comprises 14 residues. CDR1 DFQATT and CDR2 SNEGSKA come from the germline V gene (reference sequence). The CDR3 DNA reads as TGCAGTGCTAGAGTGCCGGGAGGATACAATGAGCAGTTCTTC. This translates into CSARVPGGYNEQFF.

The genes are TRBV19 and TRBJ2-1; 9 bases map to TRBD2. Germline values: CDR1 LNHDA, CDR2 SQIVND (reference sequence). V was clipped by 10 bases and J by 7 bases; unmatched bases: 11. This CDR3 is built from 14 residues. CDR3 sequence: CATDQAGGPNEQFF. The CDR3 bases are TGTGCCACCGATCAGGCGGGGGGGCCGAATGAGCAGTTCTTC.

For the CDR3, the DNA is TGCAGTGCTCCTAGGGTGGTCGGAGAGACCCAGTACTTC. It specifies CSAPRVVGETQYF. The V call is TRBV20-1, the J call TRBJ2-5; no clear D. Germline values: CDR1 DFQATT, CDR2 SNEGSKA (reference sequence). V dropped 5 bases and J dropped 4 bases, with 14 bases sitting between them. The CDR3 runs to 13 residues.